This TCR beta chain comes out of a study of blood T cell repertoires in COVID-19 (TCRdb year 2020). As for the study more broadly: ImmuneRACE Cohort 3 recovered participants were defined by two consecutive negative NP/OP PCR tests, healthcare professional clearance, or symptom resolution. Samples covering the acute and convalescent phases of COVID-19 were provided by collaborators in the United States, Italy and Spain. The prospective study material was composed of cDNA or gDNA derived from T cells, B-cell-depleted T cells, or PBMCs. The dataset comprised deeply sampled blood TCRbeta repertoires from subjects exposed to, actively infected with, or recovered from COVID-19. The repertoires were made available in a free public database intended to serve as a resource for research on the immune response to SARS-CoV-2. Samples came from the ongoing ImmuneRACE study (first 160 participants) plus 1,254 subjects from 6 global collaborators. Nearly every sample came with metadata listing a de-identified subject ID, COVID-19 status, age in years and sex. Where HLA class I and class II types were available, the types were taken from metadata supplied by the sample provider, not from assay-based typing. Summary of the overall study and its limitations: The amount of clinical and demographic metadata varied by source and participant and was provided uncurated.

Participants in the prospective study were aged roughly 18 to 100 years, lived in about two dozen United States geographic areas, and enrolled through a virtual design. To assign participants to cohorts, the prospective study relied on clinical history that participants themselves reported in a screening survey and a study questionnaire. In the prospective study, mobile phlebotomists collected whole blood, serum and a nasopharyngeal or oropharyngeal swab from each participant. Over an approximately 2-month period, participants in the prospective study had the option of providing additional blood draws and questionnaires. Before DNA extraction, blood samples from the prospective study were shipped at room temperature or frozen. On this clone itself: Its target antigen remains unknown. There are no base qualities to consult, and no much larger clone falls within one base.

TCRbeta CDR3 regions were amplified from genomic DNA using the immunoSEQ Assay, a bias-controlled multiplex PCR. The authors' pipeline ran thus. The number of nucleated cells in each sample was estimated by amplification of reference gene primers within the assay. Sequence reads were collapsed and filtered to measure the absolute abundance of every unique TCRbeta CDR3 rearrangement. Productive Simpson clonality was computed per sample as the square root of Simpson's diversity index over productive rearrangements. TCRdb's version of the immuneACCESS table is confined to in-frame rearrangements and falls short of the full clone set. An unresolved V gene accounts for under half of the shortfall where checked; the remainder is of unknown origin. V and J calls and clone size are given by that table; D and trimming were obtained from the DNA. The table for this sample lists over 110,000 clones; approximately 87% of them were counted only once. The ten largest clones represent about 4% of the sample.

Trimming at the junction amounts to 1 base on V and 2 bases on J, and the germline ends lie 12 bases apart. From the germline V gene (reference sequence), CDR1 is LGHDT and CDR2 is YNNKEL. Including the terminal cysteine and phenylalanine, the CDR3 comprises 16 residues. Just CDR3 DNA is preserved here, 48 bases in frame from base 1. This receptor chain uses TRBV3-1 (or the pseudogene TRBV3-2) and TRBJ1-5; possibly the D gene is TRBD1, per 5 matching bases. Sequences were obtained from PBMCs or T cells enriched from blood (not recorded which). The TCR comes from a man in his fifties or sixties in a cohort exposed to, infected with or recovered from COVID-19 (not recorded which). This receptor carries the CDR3 CASSQVGGRGNQPQHF. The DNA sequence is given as TGTGCCAGCAGCCAAGTGGGGGGTCGAGGCAATCAGCCCCAGCATTTT.